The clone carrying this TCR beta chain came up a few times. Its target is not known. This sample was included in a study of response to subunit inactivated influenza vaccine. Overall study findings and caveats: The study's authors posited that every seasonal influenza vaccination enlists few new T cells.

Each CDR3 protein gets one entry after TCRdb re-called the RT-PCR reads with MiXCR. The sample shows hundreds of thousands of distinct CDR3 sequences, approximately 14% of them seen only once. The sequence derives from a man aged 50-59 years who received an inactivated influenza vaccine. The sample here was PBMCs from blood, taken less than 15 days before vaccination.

The CDR3 spells CASSLVPRQGFVGTGAIETQYF. As DNA, the CDR3 is TGCGCCAGCAGCTTGGTACCCAGACAGGGTTTTGTAGGGACAGGGGCCATCGAGACCCAGTACTTC. The V and J genes are TRBV5-1 and TRBJ2-5; 10 bases map to TRBD1. The V gene's germline CDR1 is SGHRS and CDR2 YFSETQ. The CDR3 contains 22 residues. V was clipped by 0 bases and J by 5 bases; unmatched bases: 25.